This entry describes one T cell receptor beta chain. The target antigen is unknown. The data were taken from a study of T-cell memory formation after mild COVID-19. Across the whole study: Most TCR clusters belonged to a single donor. Study-wide results and caveats: Researchers found some responding clones in pre-infection memory, a sign that cross-reactive memory joined. CD4/CD8 balance held among clones contracting day 15 to 85, and later expanders leaned CD4+.

Germline-derived CDR1 and CDR2 are MNHNY and SVGAGI (reference sequence). Trimming took off 2 bases at V and 7 bases at J, with 11 bases between the two ends. CDR3 length equals 13 residues. TCRdb re-called the 5' RACE reads through MiXCR, storing one row per CDR3 protein. The sample yields 550,000 to 600,000 distinct CDR3 sequences, about 18% seen once. The chain employs TRBV6-6 and TRBJ1-1; D uncertain. Sequencing was carried out using PBMCs or a T cell subset sorted from them (not recorded which). This receptor was identified in an adult woman who had mild COVID-19 (a few samples of this study predate the infection). Cell type and time point are not known. CDR3 sequence reads: CASSYPDGGEAFF. For the CDR3, the DNA is TGTGCCAGCAGTTACCCAGACGGCGGTGAAGCTTTCTTT.